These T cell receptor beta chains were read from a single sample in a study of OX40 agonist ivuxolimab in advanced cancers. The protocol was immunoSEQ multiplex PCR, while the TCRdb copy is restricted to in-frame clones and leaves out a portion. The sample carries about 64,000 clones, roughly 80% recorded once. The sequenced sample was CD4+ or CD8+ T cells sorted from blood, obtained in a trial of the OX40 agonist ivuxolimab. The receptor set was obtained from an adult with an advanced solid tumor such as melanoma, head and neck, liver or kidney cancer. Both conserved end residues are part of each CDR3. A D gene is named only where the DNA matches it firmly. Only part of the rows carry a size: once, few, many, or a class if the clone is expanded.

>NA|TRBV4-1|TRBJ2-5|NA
TGCGCCAGCAGCCAAGTGGTCAGAGAAGAGACCCAGTACTTC
CASSQVVREETQYF
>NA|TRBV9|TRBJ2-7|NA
TGTGCCAGCAGCGTAGGGTTGTCTAGCGCCTTACTTCCTCCCTACGAGCAGTACTTC
CASSVGLSSALLPPYEQYF
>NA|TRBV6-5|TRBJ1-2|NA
TGTGCCAGCAGTTACTCAGGGACGGCGGGTGGCTACACCTTC
CASSYSGTAGGYTF
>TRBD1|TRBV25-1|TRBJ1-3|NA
TGTGCCAGCAGTGACTCAGGGGGCACTGGAAACACCATATATTTT
CASSDSGGTGNTIYF
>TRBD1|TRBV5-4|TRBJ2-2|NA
TGTGCCAGCACCCCCCGGCCGACAGGGGTGGACGGGGAGCTGTTTTTT
CASTPRPTGVDGELFF
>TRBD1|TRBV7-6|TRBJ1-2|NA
TGTGCCAGCAGCCCCTGGACAGGGGGGAGGTATGGCTACACCTTC
CASSPWTGGRYGYTF
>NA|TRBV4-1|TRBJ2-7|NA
TGCGCCAGCAGCCAAGAACTAGCCTCCTACGAGCAGTACTTC
CASSQELASYEQYF
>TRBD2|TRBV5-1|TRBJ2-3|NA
TGCGCCAGCAGCAGGCTAGCGGGGGCCCGCACAGATACGCAGTATTTT
CASSRLAGARTDTQYF
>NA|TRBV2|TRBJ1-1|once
TGTGCCAGCAGACCCAGGGAAGGGGAGACTGAAGCTTTCTTT
CASRPREGETEAFF
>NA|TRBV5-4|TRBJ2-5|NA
TGTGCCAGCAGCTCCGGGTACCAAGAGACCCAGTACTTC
CASSSGYQETQYF
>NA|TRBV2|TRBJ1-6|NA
TGTGCCAGCAGTGACCAGGGTACTTCTTCACCCCTCCACTTT
CASSDQGTSSPLHF
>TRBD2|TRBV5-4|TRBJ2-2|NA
TGTGCCAGCAGCTTGGGATTGGGACTAGACACCGGGGAGCTGTTTTTT
CASSLGLGLDTGELFF
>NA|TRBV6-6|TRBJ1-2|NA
TGTGCCAGCAGTCCCACTGGAGGAGGCTACACCTTC
CASSPTGGGYTF
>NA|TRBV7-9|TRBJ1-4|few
TGTGCCAGCAGCTTAATCGAAGGGTCTGGAAAACTGTTTTTT
CASSLIEGSGKLFF
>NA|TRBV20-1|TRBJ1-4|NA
TGCAGTGTACCAACTAATGAAAAACTGTTTTTT
CSVPTNEKLFF
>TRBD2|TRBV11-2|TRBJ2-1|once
TGTGCCAGCAGCTTAGGGGACAGGACTAGCGGGAGCAATGAGCAGTTCTTC
CASSLGDRTSGSNEQFF
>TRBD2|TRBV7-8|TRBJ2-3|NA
TGTGCCAGCAGCTTAGTAGCGGGGTCTTACACAGATACGCAGTATTTT
CASSLVAGSYTDTQYF
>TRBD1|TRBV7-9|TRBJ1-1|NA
TGTGCCAGCAGCAAGCCGGGACAGGGACTATGGGCTTTCTTT
CASSKPGQGLWAFF
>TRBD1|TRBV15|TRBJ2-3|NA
TGTGCCACCAGCACCAGGGGGCCAGATACGCAGTATTTT
CATSTRGPDTQYF
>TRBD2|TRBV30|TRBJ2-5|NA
TGTGCCTGGAGTGGGACTAGCGGACTCCAAGAGACCCAGTACTTC
CAWSGTSGLQETQYF
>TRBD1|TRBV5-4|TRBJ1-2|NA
TGTGCCAGCAGCTTGCCCGGTGGACAGGGGATCTATGGCTACACCTTC
CASSLPGGQGIYGYTF
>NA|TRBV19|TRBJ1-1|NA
TGTGCCAGTAGTATTCTTTATGAAGCTTTCTTT
CASSILYEAFF
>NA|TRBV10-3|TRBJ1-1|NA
TGTGCCATCAGTGTTCAGCGGAAGAACACTGAAGCTTTCTTT
CAISVQRKNTEAFF
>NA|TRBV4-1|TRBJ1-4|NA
TGCGCCAGCAGCCAAGTTGGCACAGTTGCAACTAATGAAAAACTGTTTTTT
CASSQVGTVATNEKLFF
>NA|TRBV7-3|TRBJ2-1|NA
TGTGCCAGCAGCCGTAGTATCCACAATGAGCAGTTCTTC
CASSRSIHNEQFF
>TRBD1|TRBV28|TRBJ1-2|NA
TGTGCCAGCAGTAACGACAGGGGTCGCTACACCTTC
CASSNDRGRYTF
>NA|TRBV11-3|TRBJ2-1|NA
TGTGCCAGCAGCCGTCTCTCTGCAATCTCCTACAATGAGCAGTTCTTC
CASSRLSAISYNEQFF
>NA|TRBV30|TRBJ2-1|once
TGTGCCTGGAGTGCGGGGCAGAATGAGCAGTTCTTC
CAWSAGQNEQFF
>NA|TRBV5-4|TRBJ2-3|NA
TGTGCCAGCAGCAAAGATAGGCGGTCTGGGGAGTATTTT
CASSKDRRSGEYF
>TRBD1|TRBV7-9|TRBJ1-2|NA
TGTGCCAGCAGCCCTAGGGGGGGACAGGTCGGGTGGACCTATGGCTACACCTTC
CASSPRGGQVGWTYGYTF
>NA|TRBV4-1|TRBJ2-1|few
TGCGCCAGCAGCCAAGGCCCTGAAGGTGGCGGAGACCGGTTCTTC
CASSQGPEGGGDRFF
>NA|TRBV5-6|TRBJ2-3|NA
TGTGCCAGCAGCCAGGGCCCCCGCAGGGTCGCATTGACAGATACGCAGTATTTT
CASSQGPRRVALTDTQYF
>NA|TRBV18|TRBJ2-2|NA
TGTGCCAGCTCACCACTTGGGATAGAGGCCGGGGAGCTGTTTTTT
CASSPLGIEAGELFF
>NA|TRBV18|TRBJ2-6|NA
TGTGCCAGCTCACCATTGCCCCTATACTCTGGGGCCAACGTCCTGACTTTC
CASSPLPLYSGANVLTF
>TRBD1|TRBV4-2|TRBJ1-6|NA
TGTGCCAGCAGCCAAGAAACTAACAGGGGTGGGTCACCCCTCCACTTT
CASSQETNRGGSPLHF